The text below deals with one T cell receptor (beta chain). A quantity of roughly 0.5 to 1 ug RNA underwent reverse transcription using random hexamers. Amplification of TCR beta CDR3 across 54 Vbeta and 13 Jbeta was performed with immunoSEQ multiplex PCR. TCRdb re-derived calls from the immunoSEQ multiplex PCR reads in MiXCR, one entry per CDR3 protein. The sample carries about 190,000 distinct CDR3 sequences, about 94% recorded once. This entry comes from a study of CD8 T cells in Susac syndrome. Germline CDR1 and CDR2: LNHNV and YYDKDF (reference sequence). The CDR3 is 14 amino acids. Trimming took 6 bases from V and 10 from J; bases not matched to a gene: 7.

The chain is built from TRBV15 and TRBJ1-6, with TRBD1 identical over 9 bases. Sequenced material: CD4+ T cells from PBMCs. The sequence was collected from a human donor with Susac syndrome. DNA for the CDR3: TGTGCCACCAGTATGGGACAGGGAAACTCACCCCTCCACTTT. This translates into CATSMGQGNSPLHF.